These 29 T cell receptor beta chains originate from one sample sequenced in a study. One entry per CDR3 protein, called by TCRdb with MiXCR from the RT-PCR reads. In the table there are about 680,000 distinct CDR3 sequences, around 14% of which are singletons. Sequenced sample: memory CD4+ T cells from blood. Receptors originate from a female donor in good health, serving as a healthy control.

This clonotype was seen ten or more times. V gene TRBV20-1 combines with J gene TRBJ2-5, with a weak D call TRBD1 (5 bases). This CDR3 spans 14 amino acids. Germline-derived CDR1 and CDR2 are DFQATT and SNEGSKA (reference sequence). The germline V and J ends were trimmed by 0 bases and 4 bases, with 12 bases remaining between them. CDR3: CSAREGGRGETQYF. Here the CDR3 DNA reads TGCAGTGCTAGAGAAGGCGGAAGGGGAGAGACCCAGTACTTC.

This clonotype was seen only a few times. The V gene is TRBV7-2, the J gene TRBJ1-1, with 7 bases identical to TRBD1. The CDR3 is made up of 14 amino acids. Germline CDR1 is SGHTA and CDR2 is FQGNSA. V lost 5 bases and J lost 4; bases outside the gene matches: 7. CDR3 sequence: CASSLRTGATEAFF. The DNA of the CDR3 is TGTGCCAGCAGCCTACGGACAGGAGCCACTGAAGCTTTCTTT.

The J gene is TRBJ2-5, the V gene TRBV5-1; 7 bases align to TRBD1. CDR3 size: 16 residues. CDR1 is SGHRS, CDR2 YFSETQ, per germline. After removal of 2 bases from V and 4 bases from J, the junction contained 11 bases not matched to a gene. For the CDR3, the DNA is TGCGCCAGCAGCTTAAGAGAGACAGGGACCGGAGAGACCCAGTACTTC. This translates into CASSLRETGTGETQYF. Using reference TRBV5-1 and TRBJ2-5 for the parts outside the CDR3, the full variable domain is KAGVTQTPRYLIKTRGQQVTLSCSPISGHRSVSWYQQTPGQGLQFLFEYFSETQRNKGNFPGRFSGRQFSNSRSEMNVSTLELGDSALYLCASSLRETGTGETQYFGPGTRLLVL.

The chain joins TRBV5-1 to TRBJ2-3; 10 bases fit TRBD2. Germline values: CDR1 SGHRS, CDR2 YFSETQ. After removal of 0 bases from V and 10 bases from J, the junction contained 14 bases not matched to a gene. This CDR3 is 17 amino acids long. The CDR3: CASSLAAQREGAGAQYF. The CDR3 DNA follows: TGCGCCAGCAGCTTGGCCGCCCAGCGGGAGGGGGCGGGTGCGCAGTATTTT.

In its sample, this clonotype was seen a few times. The rearrangement joins TRBV5-1 to TRBJ2-5; the match to TRBD2 covers 12 bases. This CDR3 spans 16 amino acids. Trimming at V came to 4 bases and at J to 0 bases, leaving 4 bases not matched to a gene. Germline V CDR1 and CDR2: SGHRS, YFSETQ. Written as DNA, the CDR3 is TGCGCCAGCAGCACCCGACTAGCGGGAGACCAAGAGACCCAGTACTTC. Translating it yields CASSTRLAGDQETQYF.

The genes are TRBV9 and TRBJ2-2, with D perhaps TRBD1 or TRBD2 (5 bases each). Germline V gives CDR1 SGDLS, CDR2 YYNGEE. This CDR3 has 15 residues. Trimming removed 4 bases at V and 2 bases at J, with 12 bases between. The DNA for the CDR3 is TGTGCCAGCAGCTTCCGGGACGGTAACACCGGGGAGCTGTTTTTT. This translates into CASSFRDGNTGELFF.

The chain uses TRBV6-1 and TRBJ2-5; 12 bases agree with TRBD2. Trimming at V came to 7 bases and at J to 4 bases, leaving 4 bases not matched to a gene. Germline values: CDR1 MNHNS, CDR2 SASEGT. The CDR3 has 14 amino acids. The CDR3 coding sequence is TGTGCCAGCATCTTGACTAGCGGGGGAGAGACCCAGTACTTC. Its protein is CASILTSGGETQYF.

This clonotype was seen a few times. The chain carries TRBV5-1 and TRBJ1-1, with a tentative D call TRBD1 (6 bases). The germline V gene has CDR1 SGHRS and CDR2 YFSETQ. The CDR3 contains 14 residues. Trimming left V 5 bases short and J 1 base short, with 12 bases between. CDR3 protein: CASRRQDGNTEAFF. The CDR3 DNA is TGCGCCAGCAGACGACAGGACGGGAACACTGAAGCTTTCTTT. The whole variable domain, filled in from reference TRBV5-1 and TRBJ1-1, reads KAGVTQTPRYLIKTRGQQVTLSCSPISGHRSVSWYQQTPGQGLQFLFEYFSETQRNKGNFPGRFSGRQFSNSRSEMNVSTLELGDSALYLCASRRQDGNTEAFFGQGTRLTVV.

A remark on this clonotype: No conserved phenylalanine or tryptophan ends this CDR3, so it is likely a read error. V gene TRBV7-3 combines with J gene TRBJ2-2, with D possibly being TRBD1 (6 bases). This CDR3 contains 14 residues. Germline CDR1 and CDR2: SGHTA and FQGTGA. Trimming pared 6 bases from V and 6 bases from J, leaving 14 bases between. The CDR3 is CASRTSGAAGELFS. The CDR3, as DNA: TGTGCCAGCAGGACATCAGGGGCGGCCGGGGAGCTGTTTTCT.

This clonotype was counted a few times. The chain couples TRBV12-3 or TRBV12-4 to TRBJ1-1, with D possibly TRBD1 on 6 matching bases. The ends were cut back, 6 bases at V and 11 bases at J, with 13 bases in the middle. The length of the CDR3 is 11 residues. CDR3 region: CASSRGGHAFF. CDR3 coding DNA: TGTGCCAGCAGCCGGGGGGGGCACGCTTTCTTT.

The V and J genes are TRBV7-9 and TRBJ2-3; tentatively, D is TRBD1 or TRBD2 (6 bases each). V gave up 8 bases and J gave up 4 bases, with 19 bases separating them. This CDR3 contains 15 residues. CDR1 is SEHNR and CDR2 is FQNEAQ in the germline V gene (reference sequence). The CDR3 DNA is TGTGCCAGCCGATGGGGGGCGAGTGTTCCAGATACGCAGTATTTT. Residues: CASRWGASVPDTQYF.

This clonotype appeared a few times. The chain joins TRBV6-2 or TRBV6-3 to TRBJ1-2; 7 bases are shared with TRBD1. The CDR3 contains 13 residues. Per the germline V gene, CDR1 is MNHEY and CDR2 is SVGEGT. With 5 bases clipped from V and 8 bases from J, the junction kept 8 bases outside the gene matches. This CDR3 reads CASSISGGGGYTF. In nucleotides, the CDR3 is TGTGCCAGCAGTATATCAGGGGGAGGAGGCTACACCTTC.

There are a few counts of this clonotype. V and J are TRBV5-8 and TRBJ1-1; possibly TRBD1 for D (5 bases). Trimming removed 2 bases at V and 7 bases at J, with 18 bases between. Germline CDR1 and CDR2: SGHTS and YDEGEE. The CDR3 has 15 residues. Here the CDR3 reads CASSLIGSSGLEAFF. The CDR3 DNA is TGTGCCAGCAGCTTAATAGGCAGTTCGGGGCTTGAAGCTTTCTTT.

This clonotype appeared a few times. The gene calls are TRBV12-3 or TRBV12-4 and TRBJ2-1; 13 nucleotides match TRBD2. The ends lost 2 bases at V and 2 bases at J; junction bases unmatched: 6. The CDR3 is 18 amino acids. DNA for the CDR3: TGTGCCAGCAGTTTATATGTTACTAGCGGGAGGGCCTACAATGAGCAGTTCTTC. This encodes CASSLYVTSGRAYNEQFF.

This clonotype occurred many times. In nucleotides, the CDR3 is TGTGCCAGCAGCCAACGAACTTATGGCTACACCTTC. It translates to CASSQRTYGYTF. The V call is TRBV14, the J call TRBJ1-2; no firm D call. Looked up from germline, CDR1 is SGHDN and CDR2 is FVKESK. This CDR3 has 12 residues. V was clipped by 2 bases and J by 5 bases, with 6 bases between them.

V and J are TRBV20-1 and TRBJ2-3; 7 positions match TRBD2. The junction had 10 bases not matched to a gene; V was cut back by 4 bases and J by 3 bases. Germline V gene lookup returns CDR1 DFQATT and CDR2 SNEGSKA (reference sequence). This CDR3 has 15 amino acids. The CDR3 reads CSAIRQGGGTDTQYF. CDR3 nucleotides: TGCAGTGCTATTAGGCAGGGCGGGGGTACAGATACGCAGTATTTT.

This clonotype was detected many times. The V gene is TRBV7-2, the J gene TRBJ2-5; no clear D gene. Germline CDR1 SGHTA, CDR2 FQGNSA. CDR3 length equals 14 residues. Trimming took 5 bases from V and 5 from J, leaving 15 bases between them. This chain's CDR3 is CASSTSTLRETQYF. The CDR3 bases are TGTGCCAGCAGCACGTCGACCCTCCGGGAGACCCAGTACTTC.

The sample holds one count of this clonotype. This chain joins TRBV14 and TRBJ1-6; unclear D gene. The length of the CDR3 is 14 residues. Between the trimmed V and J ends, which lost 1 base and 8 bases, there was a span of 9 bases. CDR1 is SGHDN and CDR2 is FVKESK in the germline V gene. CDR3 coding DNA: TGTGCCAGCAGCCAAGTCTCTAGTTATTCACCCCTCCACTTT. Its translation: CASSQVSSYSPLHF.

In this sample, this clonotype turned up a few times. CDR3 nucleotides: TGTGCCAGCTCACACGCGTACGAGAGGGGCTACACCTTC. Amino acid sequence: CASSHAYERGYTF. The V call is TRBV18, the J call TRBJ1-2; unclear D gene. The CDR3 loop spans 13 amino acids. V shed 4 bases and J shed 8 bases, with 14 bases lying between them. Germline CDR1 reads KGHSH; CDR2 reads LQKENI.

This clonotype has only a few counts. This chain joins TRBV7-9 and TRBJ2-7; unclear D gene. Germline assignment: CDR1 SEHNR and CDR2 FQNEAQ (reference sequence). V was cut by 1 base and J by 9 bases, with 7 bases left in between. CDR3 length equals 11 residues. CDR3 loop: CASSLGAWQYF. In DNA, the CDR3 is TGTGCCAGCAGCTTAGGGGCTTGGCAGTACTTC. The full variable domain, with the rest looked up from reference TRBV7-9 and TRBJ2-7, is DTGVSQNPRHKITKRGQNVTFRCDPISEHNRLYWYRQTLGQGPEFLTYFQNEAQLEKSRLLSDRFSAERPKGSFSTLEIQRTEQGDSAMYLCASSLGAWQYFGPGTRLTVT.

This clonotype was picked up a small number of times. This chain links TRBV2 with TRBJ1-5; 8 bases fit TRBD1. The germline gives CDR1 SNHLY, CDR2 FYNNEI. Losses at the gene ends were 1 base for V and 5 bases for J; bases not matched to a gene: 4. The CDR3 has 15 residues. This CDR3 is CASSEERTGYQPQHF. For the CDR3, the DNA is TGTGCCAGCAGTGAAGAAAGGACAGGGTATCAGCCCCAGCATTTT.

The V gene is TRBV6-6, the J gene TRBJ1-5, with D maybe TRBD1 (6 bases). CDR1 MNHNY and CDR2 SVGAGI come from the germline V gene (reference sequence). CDR3 length: 13 residues. Trimming shortened V by 4 bases and J by 7 bases, and 11 bases separated the two germline ends. For the CDR3, the DNA is TGTGCCAGCAGTTCCCCAGACAGGCAGCCCCAGCATTTT. Translation gives CASSSPDRQPQHF.

The rearrangement links TRBV7-3 to TRBJ1-1; D might be TRBD1 (5 bases). Trimming stripped 5 bases from V and 2 bases from J, with 9 bases between. From germline, CDR1 is SGHTA and CDR2 FQGTGA. This CDR3 has 13 amino acids. The CDR3 here is CASSRQKNTEAFF. CDR3 DNA: TGTGCCAGCAGCCGACAGAAAAACACTGAAGCTTTCTTT. The full variable domain, in which reference TRBV7-3 and TRBJ1-1 provide the parts outside the CDR3, is GAGVSQTPSNKVTEKGKYVELRCDPISGHTALYWYRQSLGQGPEFLIYFQGTGAADDSGLPNDRFFAVRPEGSVSTLKIQRTERGDSAVYLCASSRQKNTEAFFGQGTRLTVV.

This clonotype was seen only a few times. The chain joins TRBV5-1 to TRBJ2-3, with TRBD2 identical over 12 bases. CDR1 and CDR2 from the germline V gene are SGHRS and YFSETQ. This CDR3 comprises 16 residues. V trimming: 2 bases; J trimming: 2 bases; junction bases outside the gene matches: 3. CDR3 amino acids: CASSFTSGGTTDTQYF. The DNA for the CDR3 is TGCGCCAGCAGCTTTACTAGCGGGGGGACCACAGATACGCAGTATTTT.

The chain couples TRBV7-9 to TRBJ2-5, with D unresolved. Germline CDR1 reads SEHNR; CDR2 reads FQNEAQ (reference sequence). The CDR3 sequence is 15 residues long. The germline V and J ends were trimmed by 1 base and 5 bases, with 14 bases remaining between them. DNA of the CDR3: TGTGCCAGCAGCTTAGGGACCCCGGTAGGGGAGACCCAGTACTTC. Translation: CASSLGTPVGETQYF.

This clonotype was recorded a few times. The V call is TRBV6-5, the J call TRBJ1-4; TRBD1 is a possible D gene (5 bases). The CDR3 spans 15 residues. The germline V gene has CDR1 MNHEY and CDR2 SVGAGI. Between the trimmed V and J ends, which lost 6 bases and 7 bases, there was a span of 18 bases. This CDR3 reads CASRLRTLAFEKLFF. The CDR3 region has the DNA TGTGCCAGCAGACTGAGGACACTGGCTTTTGAAAAACTGTTTTTT.

The sample holds many counts of this clonotype. V and J are TRBV20-1 and TRBJ2-7; the D gene is possibly TRBD1 (8 bases). V dropped 5 bases and J dropped 2 bases, with 19 bases sitting between them. CDR3 size: 15 residues. Looked up from germline, CDR1 is DFQATT and CDR2 is SNEGSKA (reference sequence). The CDR3 reads CSAGGTGGRAYEQYF. CDR3 sequence (DNA): TGCAGTGCTGGGGGCACAGGGGGGAGGGCCTACGAGCAGTACTTC.

In its sample, this clonotype was seen a few times. The chain recombines TRBV5-1 with TRBJ2-1; 8 bases align to TRBD1. V trimming: 5 bases; J trimming: 0 bases; junction bases outside the gene matches: 4. Germline CDR1 and CDR2: SGHRS and YFSETQ. This CDR3 is built from 15 residues. The CDR3 DNA follows: TGCGCCAGCAGGTCAGGGGGCCTCTCCTACAATGAGCAGTTCTTC. Translating gives CASRSGGLSYNEQFF.

The genes are TRBV7-2 and TRBJ2-4, with 12 bases identical to TRBD2. J lost 1 base, V lost 4 bases, and 2 bases had no gene match. The germline gives CDR1 SGHTA, CDR2 FQGNSA. The CDR3 is 16 residues long. The CDR3 coding sequence is TGTGCCAGCAGCTCTACTAGCGGGGGGGCCAAAAACATTCAGTACTTC. As protein: CASSSTSGGAKNIQYF.